These 28 T cell receptor beta chains share one sample of origin, sequenced in a study of T cell responses to AZD1222 COVID-19 vaccine. Profiled with immunoSEQ multiplex PCR; TCRdb holds only in-frame clones, not every one. Among about 31,000 clones listed, 70% to 90% were seen once. Material: peripheral blood, obtained 28 days after the second AZD1222 dose. Source of these receptors: an adult who received the AZD1222 COVID-19 vaccine.

The chain carries TRBV20-1 and TRBJ2-7; D is ambiguous. V lost 2 bases and J 5 bases, leaving 7 bases between the germline ends. CDR3 length equals 11 residues. In germline, CDR1 is DFQATT, CDR2 SNEGSKA (reference sequence). The CDR3 DNA reads TGCAGTGCTAGACCCAACCACGAGCAGTACTTC. Protein sequence: CSARPNHEQYF.

The table lists this clone with a count of one. The gene calls are TRBV4-1 and TRBJ1-2, with 8 bases lining up with TRBD1. Germline-derived CDR1 and CDR2 are MGHRA and YSYEKL. Trimming took 4 bases from V and 6 from J; bases not matched to a gene: 16. The CDR3 is 17 residues long. The chain's CDR3 is CASSLPVRGRAGDGYTF. DNA of the CDR3: TGCGCCAGCAGCCTCCCTGTCAGGGGGCGGGCTGGGGATGGCTACACCTTC.

The chain uses TRBV28 and TRBJ1-2; D gene unclear. Per the germline V gene, CDR1 is MDHEN and CDR2 is SYDVKM. Trimming shortened V by 7 bases and J by 3 bases, and 9 bases separated the two germline ends. The CDR3 spans 12 residues. As DNA, the CDR3 is TGTGCCAGCATTGCGCGAGACTATGGCTACACCTTC. Its protein is CASIARDYGYTF.

The chain links TRBV4-3 to TRBJ1-1; D gene uncertain. The CDR3 runs to 13 residues. In germline, CDR1 is LGHNA, CDR2 YSLEER. Trimming shortened V by 1 base and J by 3 bases, and 6 bases separated the two germline ends. This chain's CDR3 is CASSQVEDTEAFF. The CDR3 region has the DNA TGCGCCAGCAGCCAAGTGGAAGACACTGAAGCTTTCTTT.

Written as DNA, the CDR3 is TGTGCCAGCAGCTTTATGGAGGGCACTGAAGCTTTCTTT. This gives the protein CASSFMEGTEAFF. This chain links TRBV11-1 with TRBJ1-1; D gene unclear. V dropped 3 bases and J dropped 4 bases, with 9 bases sitting between them. CDR1 is SGHAT and CDR2 is FQDESV in the germline V gene (reference sequence). The length of the CDR3 is 13 residues.

The chain links TRBV5-4 to TRBJ2-7; perhaps TRBD2 as D (7 bases). The germline V gene has CDR1 SGHNT and CDR2 YYREEE (reference sequence). The CDR3 is 16 residues long. V was cut by 5 bases and J by 3 bases, with 21 bases left in between. CDR3 sequence: CASRRGGGGPNYEQYF. For the CDR3, the DNA is TGTGCCAGCAGGCGAGGTGGGGGGGGCCCCAACTACGAGCAGTACTTC.

The chain combines TRBV28 with TRBJ2-5, with D possibly TRBD1 on 6 matching bases. V was pared by 5 bases and J by 2 bases, with 12 bases between. The CDR3 covers 14 residues. Germline CDR1 MDHEN, CDR2 SYDVKM. Written as DNA, the CDR3 is TGTGCCAGCAGTCAGACAGGAGCTCAAGAGACCCAGTACTTC. Translated, it gives CASSQTGAQETQYF.

CDR3 residues: CASSLAITSGTNTGELFF. CDR3 DNA sequence: TGCGCCAGCAGCTTGGCCATAACTAGCGGGACGAACACCGGGGAGCTGTTTTTT. The V call is TRBV5-1, the J call TRBJ2-2, with 10 bases that match TRBD2. Trimming removed 0 bases from V and 0 bases from J; junction bases left unmatched: 5. In germline, CDR1 is SGHRS, CDR2 YFSETQ. The CDR3 runs 18 residues.

This clone turned up a few times. V is TRBV4-1 and J is TRBJ1-2, with 7 bases identical to TRBD1. CDR1 and CDR2 from the germline V gene are MGHRA and YSYEKL. The ends lost 0 bases at V and 8 bases at J; junction bases unmatched: 12. The CDR3 loop spans 16 amino acids. CDR3 coding DNA: TGCGCCAGCAGCCAAGAGACAGGGTGGGGTGCGAGGGGCTACACCTTC. Its protein product is CASSQETGWGARGYTF.

V and J are TRBV16 and TRBJ1-6; D gene unclear. CDR1 is KGHSY, CDR2 FQNENV, per germline. The CDR3 sequence is 13 residues long. V dropped 3 bases and J dropped 6 bases, with 6 bases sitting between them. The CDR3 region has the DNA TGTGCCAGCAGCCAGGCGGTTAATTCACCCCTCCACTTT. As protein: CASSQAVNSPLHF.

For the CDR3, the DNA is TGCAGTGCTAGTAAGGCCACTGAAGCTTTCTTT. It is translated as CSASKATEAFF. The chain uses TRBV20-1 and TRBJ1-1; D gene ambiguous. The CDR3 runs to 11 residues. Trimming removed 3 bases from V and 4 bases from J, with 6 bases in between. The germline V gene has CDR1 DFQATT and CDR2 SNEGSKA (reference sequence).

The rearrangement joins TRBV5-1 to TRBJ1-6; possible D gene TRBD1, 6 bases. Trimming removed 4 bases at V and 10 bases at J, with 27 bases between. Germline V gene lookup returns CDR1 SGHRS and CDR2 YFSETQ. The CDR3 is 18 residues long. CDR3 in DNA: TGCGCCAGCAGCCGGTCGAGAGACAGGTTCTCACGTTCCTCACCCCTCCACTTT. Protein product: CASSRSRDRFSRSSPLHF.

This chain connects TRBV6-6 to TRBJ2-3; 11 nucleotides align to TRBD2. The CDR3 consists of 18 residues. V lost 5 bases, J lost 0 bases, and 10 bases stayed unmatched. Germline loops: CDR1 MNHNY, CDR2 SVGAGI (reference sequence). CDR3 DNA: TGTGCCAGCAGTCGAACTAGCGGGGGTACGGATAGCACAGATACGCAGTATTTT. As protein: CASSRTSGGTDSTDTQYF.

The chain recombines TRBV6-1 with TRBJ2-7; D gene ambiguous. Trimming removed 2 bases from V and 6 bases from J, with 8 bases in between. The CDR3 is 12 residues long. Germline V gene data show CDR1 as MNHNS and CDR2 as SASEGT. CDR3 bases: TGTGCCAGCAGTGAAAACCGTGGCGAGCAGTACTTC. It is translated as CASSENRGEQYF.

The chain recombines TRBV15 with TRBJ1-5, with D hard to call. The CDR3 is 14 amino acids. The ends were cut back, 0 bases at V and 10 bases at J, with 13 bases in the middle. Germline V lookup: CDR1 LNHNV, CDR2 YYDKDF (reference sequence). CDR3 sequence reads: CATSRDPPPEPQHF. The CDR3 bases are TGTGCCACCAGCAGAGATCCCCCTCCGGAACCCCAGCATTTT.

The V call is TRBV28, the J call TRBJ1-2, with D unresolved. Germline CDR1 MDHEN, CDR2 SYDVKM. Trimming removed 2 bases from V and 0 bases from J, with 4 bases in between. The CDR3 is made up of 13 amino acids. In DNA, the CDR3 is TGTGCCAGCAGTTTACGGACTAACTATGGCTACACCTTC. Translated: CASSLRTNYGYTF.

The J gene is TRBJ2-2, the V gene TRBV11-2, with TRBD1 matching 7 bases. The V gene end was trimmed by 5 bases and the J gene end by 1 base; junction bases not matched to a gene: 7. The CDR3 length is 16 residues. The germline V gene has CDR1 SGHAT and CDR2 FQNNGV. The CDR3 loop is CASSHRTGENTGELFF. The CDR3 DNA reads as TGTGCCAGCAGCCACCGGACAGGAGAGAACACCGGGGAGCTGTTTTTT.

The chain recombines TRBV5-4 with TRBJ2-2; no clear D gene. This CDR3 has 15 residues. Germline V gene data show CDR1 as SGHNT and CDR2 as YYREEE (reference sequence). Trimming took 4 bases from V and 0 from J, leaving 10 bases between them. The CDR3 DNA reads as TGTGCCAGCAGCGTCGACGGATCGAACACCGGGGAGCTGTTTTTT. Its protein product is CASSVDGSNTGELFF.

This chain connects TRBV29-1 to TRBJ2-3; 9 nucleotides align to TRBD2. The CDR3 spans 14 residues. From germline, CDR1 is SQVTM and CDR2 ANQGSEA. V gave up 7 bases and J gave up 4 bases; unmatched junction bases: 9. CDR3 in amino acids: CSGVAGELSDTQYF. The CDR3 DNA sequence: TGCAGCGGTGTAGCGGGGGAATTGTCAGATACGCAGTATTTT.

The V call is TRBV7-9, the J call TRBJ2-1, with D hard to call. The CDR3 length is 14 residues. The V end was cut by 2 bases, the J end by 2 bases, with 7 bases between. Germline CDR1 and CDR2: SEHNR and FQNEAQ (reference sequence). The CDR3 DNA follows: TGTGCCAGCAGCTTAACATTAACCTACAATGAGCAGTTCTTC. Its protein is CASSLTLTYNEQFF.

This clone was picked up a small number of times. V usage is TRBV15 and J usage is TRBJ1-1; TRBD1 might be the D (5 bases). The V end lost 9 bases, the J end lost 1 base, and 12 bases lay between the germline ends. The CDR3 consists of 13 residues. From germline, CDR1 is LNHNV and CDR2 YYDKDF (reference sequence). CDR3 residues: CATQGEWNTEAFF. CDR3 DNA: TGTGCCACTCAGGGAGAATGGAACACTGAAGCTTTCTTT.

The J gene is TRBJ1-2, the V gene TRBV28; no firm D call. V lost 9 bases and J lost 0, with 11 bases in between. CDR1 MDHEN and CDR2 SYDVKM come from the germline V gene. This CDR3 contains 13 residues. DNA for the CDR3: TGTGCCAGTACGGTCGGAGCTAACTATGGCTACACCTTC. This gives the protein CASTVGANYGYTF.

This chain uses TRBV7-2 with TRBJ2-7, with D perhaps TRBD1 or TRBD2 (6 bases each). The V gene lost 4 bases and the J gene lost 6 bases, with 13 bases spanning the gap. The germline CDR1 and CDR2 sequences are SGHTA and FQGNSA. This CDR3 region has 13 residues. This CDR3 is CASSSGAGIEQYF. CDR3 bases: TGTGCCAGCAGCTCGGGGGCAGGGATCGAGCAGTACTTC.

This chain uses TRBV7-8 with TRBJ2-7; no firm D call. The V and J ends lost 1 base and 3 bases respectively, with 10 bases between them. The CDR3 has 14 residues. Germline CDR1 SGHVS, CDR2 FQNEAQ. As DNA, the CDR3 is TGTGCCAGCAGCTTAGTAGGTGATGTCTACGAGCAGTACTTC. Amino acid sequence: CASSLVGDVYEQYF. Filled out from reference TRBV7-8 and TRBJ2-7, the complete variable domain reads GAGVSQSPRYKVAKRGQDVALRCDPISGHVSLFWYQQALGQGPEFLTYFQNEAQLDKSGLPSDRFFAERPEGSVSTLKIQRTQQEDSAVYLCASSLVGDVYEQYFGPGTRLTVT.

The rearrangement joins TRBV6-5 to TRBJ2-7, with TRBD2 matching over 10 bases. Losses at the gene ends were 0 bases for V and 4 bases for J; bases not matched to a gene: 3. Germline CDR1 and CDR2: MNHEY and SVGAGI. The CDR3 consists of 15 residues. CDR3 sequence (DNA): TGTGCCAGCAGTTACTCCGCTAGCGGGGGTTACGAGCAGTACTTC. It codes for CASSYSASGGYEQYF.

The CDR3, as DNA: TGTGCCAGCAGCCAAGGCCCATCGGGGGCCAACACTGAAGCTTTCTTT. This translates into CASSQGPSGANTEAFF. This chain joins TRBV4-2 and TRBJ1-1, with D maybe TRBD1 (6 bases). From germline, CDR1 is LGHNA and CDR2 YNFKEQ. The V and J ends lost 1 base and 2 bases respectively, with 14 bases between them. The CDR3 is made up of 16 amino acids.

V gene TRBV7-6 combines with J gene TRBJ1-2, with 7 bases lining up with TRBD1. V lost 5 bases, J lost 3 bases, and 9 bases stayed unmatched. Germline-derived CDR1 and CDR2 are SGHVS and FNYEAQ. The CDR3 loop spans 15 amino acids. DNA for the CDR3: TGTGCCAGCAGCCACTCACAGGGGCAGGACTATGGCTACACCTTC. The encoded protein is CASSHSQGQDYGYTF.

V is TRBV7-2 and J is TRBJ1-5; the match to TRBD1 covers 9 bases. Germline V gene sequence: CDR1 SGHTA, CDR2 FQGNSA. V was clipped by 4 bases and J by 7 bases; unmatched bases: 8. The CDR3 is 15 residues long. The CDR3 protein is CASSSWTGVGQPQHF. The CDR3 DNA is TGTGCCAGCAGCTCATGGACAGGGGTAGGGCAGCCCCAGCATTTT. Variable domain in full (rest from reference TRBV7-2 and TRBJ1-5): GAGVSQSPSNKVTEKGKDVELRCDPISGHTALYWYRQSLGQGLEFLIYFQGNSAPDKSGLPSDRFSAERTGGSVSTLTIQRTQQEDSAVYLCASSSWTGVGQPQHFGDGTRLSIL.